The present entry profiles one T cell receptor beta chain with its context. Antigen: not known. The length of the CDR3 is 13 residues. CDR1 and CDR2 (germline): SGHTA, FQGNSA. V dropped 2 bases and J dropped 9 bases, with 11 bases sitting between them. This sample is part of a study of vaccination effects on CD4 cells after COVID-19. Across the study: Specimens were obtained from a couple of convalescent patients 16 days and one week prior to vaccination.

Antigen-specific CD4+ T cells were first expanded with viral peptide pools by the ViraFEST assay and only then sequenced. Having been cultured for less than 12 days, the cells underwent CD4+ T cell isolation. According to PCR results, the person was infected with SARS-CoV-2 between March and December 2020. Half-medium replacement with IL-2 medium occurred on days 3 and 7. The protocol was immunoSEQ multiplex PCR, while the TCRdb copy is restricted to in-frame clones and leaves out a portion. The sample has about 70,000 clones; around 70% are singletons. The clonotype comes from a human donor who had a prior SARS-CoV-2 infection. The chain recombines TRBV7-2 with TRBJ2-4, with D unclear. This specimen was CD4+ T cells from PBMCs cultured with HIV peptides, taken before COVID-19 vaccination. The subset denotes: HIV-1 Nef peptide pool negative control/reference culture. DNA of the CDR3: TGTGCCAGCAGCTTACGCCATCCTGGCATTCAGTACTTC. Encoded protein: CASSLRHPGIQYF. Filled out from reference TRBV7-2 and TRBJ2-4, the complete variable domain reads GAGVSQSPSNKVTEKGKDVELRCDPISGHTALYWYRQSLGQGLEFLIYFQGNSAPDKSGLPSDRFSAERTGGSVSTLTIQRTQQEDSAVYLCASSLRHPGIQYFGAGTRLSVL.